The 26 T cell receptor beta chains listed next were all sequenced from one sample in a study of regulatory dendritic cells for organ transplantation. Assay: immunoSEQ multiplex PCR; the TCRdb copy retains only in-frame clones and omits some. The sample includes 30,000 to 40,000 clones, 85% to 90% of them seen just once. Material for sequencing was naive CD4+ T cells from blood. The subset: CD45RA+ naive T cells. All receptors derive from a human donor in good health.

The chain joins TRBV10-3 to TRBJ2-5, with D tentatively TRBD2 (6 bases). Germline V lookup: CDR1 ENHRY, CDR2 SYGVKD. V dropped 6 bases and J dropped 2 bases, with 13 bases sitting between them. This CDR3 has 14 amino acids. CDR3 region: CAISHGRGQETQYF. CDR3 DNA: TGTGCCATCAGCCATGGGCGGGGACAAGAGACCCAGTACTTC.

The chain carries TRBV5-1 and TRBJ2-1; TRBD2 aligns across 7 bases. V shed 4 bases, J shed 5 bases, and the junction held 9 bases outside the gene matches. CDR3 size: 15 residues. Per the germline V gene, CDR1 is SGHRS and CDR2 is YFSETQ. The CDR3 loop reads CASSRGAGVDNEQFF. The CDR3 bases are TGCGCCAGCAGCCGGGGTGCGGGAGTGGACAATGAGCAGTTCTTC.

J is TRBJ1-3 and V is TRBV29-1, with D uncertain. Trimming left V 0 bases short and J 4 bases short, with 4 bases between. Germline CDR1 and CDR2: SQVTM and ANQGSEA. The CDR3 length is 12 residues. The CDR3 sequence is CSVEEAGNTIYF. The CDR3 DNA follows: TGCAGCGTTGAAGAGGCCGGAAACACCATATATTTT.

The chain is built from TRBV4-1 and TRBJ2-2; D may correspond to TRBD1 or TRBD2 (5 bases each). Per the germline V gene, CDR1 is MGHRA and CDR2 is YSYEKL. The CDR3 runs to 14 residues. V shed 1 base and J shed 7 bases, with 10 bases lying between them. Written as DNA, the CDR3 is TGCGCCAGCAGCCAAGCTGAGGGGCTCGGGGAGCTGTTTTTT. It is translated as CASSQAEGLGELFF.

The chain has TRBV6-5 and TRBJ2-6; tentatively, D is TRBD2 (6 bases). Trimming took 6 bases from V and 0 from J, leaving 9 bases between them. The CDR3 consists of 15 residues. Germline V gene lookup returns CDR1 MNHEY and CDR2 SVGAGI. Here the CDR3 DNA reads TGTGCCAGCAGAAACGGGGGCTCTGGGGCCAACGTCCTGACTTTC. This gives the protein CASRNGGSGANVLTF.

This clone came up a few times. V usage is TRBV7-6 and J usage is TRBJ2-7, with TRBD2 as a possible D gene (7 bases). In germline, CDR1 is SGHVS, CDR2 FNYEAQ. V was shortened by 11 bases and J by 3 bases, with 14 bases between the two germline ends. The CDR3 totals 12 residues. CDR3 DNA sequence: TGTGCCTCCGGAGGGGGGGGCTACGAGCAGTACTTC. It encodes CASGGGGYEQYF.

This clone was seen once. This chain connects TRBV29-1 to TRBJ2-7; weak D call: TRBD2 (5 bases). V gave up 4 bases and J gave up 8 bases, with 12 bases separating them. Germline CDR1 SQVTM, CDR2 ANQGSEA. The CDR3 consists of 11 residues. In nucleotides, the CDR3 is TGCAGCGTTGTGGAGAGGGAAAAGCAGTACTTC. Encoded protein: CSVVEREKQYF.

A few counts support this clone. The J gene is TRBJ1-6, the V gene TRBV7-3; D is unresolved. Germline assignment: CDR1 SGHTA and CDR2 FQGTGA. This CDR3 is built from 15 residues. Trimming removed 6 bases at V and 6 bases at J, with 15 bases between. The CDR3 region is CASSPDGLTNSPLHF. DNA of the CDR3: TGTGCCAGCAGTCCGGACGGACTAACTAATTCACCCCTCCACTTT.

This chain uses TRBV11-2 with TRBJ2-3; D is ambiguous. V shed 8 bases and J shed 4 bases, with 13 bases lying between them. Germline V lookup: CDR1 SGHAT, CDR2 FQNNGV. The CDR3 sequence is 13 residues long. Here the CDR3 reads CASARTSPDTQYF. For the CDR3, the DNA is TGTGCCAGCGCCCGAACGAGCCCAGATACGCAGTATTTT.

The chain carries TRBV11-1 and TRBJ2-6; D is possibly TRBD2 (5 bases). The CDR3 covers 18 residues. CDR1 and CDR2 (germline): SGHAT, FQDESV (reference sequence). V was clipped by 1 base and J by 1 base, with 14 bases between them. The CDR3 is CASSLGRILASGANVLTF. In DNA, the CDR3 is TGTGCCAGCAGCTTAGGACGGATCCTAGCTTCTGGGGCCAACGTCCTGACTTTC.

This clone was seen more than once but under ten times. The chain has TRBV28 and TRBJ1-4; D unclear. Per germline, CDR1 MDHEN and CDR2 SYDVKM. V dropped 5 bases and J dropped 8 bases, with 12 bases sitting between them. CDR3 length: 13 amino acids. The CDR3 DNA reads TGTGCCAGCAGTACCCATTCTTCCGAAAAACTGTTTTTT. It specifies CASSTHSSEKLFF. The entire variable domain, with the rest obtained from reference TRBV28 and TRBJ1-4, is as follows: DVKVTQSSRYLVKRTGEKVFLECVQDMDHENMFWYRQDPGLGLRLIYFSYDVKMKEKGDIPEGYSVSREKKERFSLILESASTNQTSMYLCASSTHSSEKLFFGSGTQLSVL.

The chain employs TRBV29-1 and TRBJ1-2; D gene unclear. The germline CDR1 and CDR2 sequences are SQVTM and ANQGSEA. The CDR3 is 10 residues long. The germline V and J ends were trimmed by 2 bases and 10 bases, with 8 bases remaining between them. The CDR3 coding sequence is TGCAGCGTTGAACAGGTTACCTACACCTTC. This codes for CSVEQVTYTF.

The chain combines TRBV4-2 with TRBJ1-2, with 8 bases identical to TRBD1. CDR3 size: 14 residues. CDR1 LGHNA and CDR2 YNFKEQ come from the germline V gene. The J segment lost 0 bases and the V segment lost 4 bases, leaving 1 base of the junction unmatched. The CDR3 sequence is CASSPTGANYGYTF. CDR3 bases: TGTGCCAGCAGCCCGACAGGGGCTAACTATGGCTACACCTTC.

The V gene is TRBV7-2, the J gene TRBJ1-2; possible D gene TRBD1, 5 bases. The germline gives CDR1 SGHTA, CDR2 FQGNSA. There are 12 residues in the CDR3. V dropped 1 base and J dropped 8 bases, with 8 bases sitting between them. In DNA, the CDR3 is TGTGCCAGCAGCTTAGGTGGGGCGGGCTACACCTTC. The encoded protein is CASSLGGAGYTF.

The chain employs TRBV18 and TRBJ2-7; D tentatively fits TRBD1 or TRBD2 (5 bases each). CDR3 length: 14 amino acids. Germline assignment: CDR1 KGHSH and CDR2 LQKENI. Between the trimmed V and J ends, which lost 3 bases and 0 bases, there was a span of 9 bases. The CDR3 DNA is TGTGCCAGCTCACCTGACGGGACCTCCTACGAGCAGTACTTC. Translated: CASSPDGTSYEQYF.

The chain employs TRBV11-1 and TRBJ2-1, with 8 bases identical to TRBD2. The CDR3 has 17 residues. CDR1 SGHAT and CDR2 FQDESV come from the germline V gene (reference sequence). The junction had 11 bases not matched to a gene; V was cut back by 5 bases and J by 2 bases. CDR3: CASSLIPGLVAYNEQFF. CDR3 in DNA: TGTGCCAGCAGCCTAATTCCGGGACTAGTGGCCTACAATGAGCAGTTCTTC.

The genes are TRBV7-2 and TRBJ2-1, with TRBD1 matching 9 bases. V shed 4 bases, J shed 4 bases, and the junction held 14 bases outside the gene matches. This CDR3 has 18 amino acids. In germline, CDR1 is SGHTA, CDR2 FQGNSA. CDR3: CASSSLWIRDRVYNEQFF. The CDR3, as DNA: TGTGCCAGCAGCTCGTTATGGATCCGGGACAGGGTTTACAATGAGCAGTTCTTC.

The chain carries TRBV10-3 and TRBJ2-7; tentative D call: TRBD1 (6 bases). The V end lost 7 bases, the J end lost 4 bases, and 17 bases lay between the germline ends. Germline-derived CDR1 and CDR2 are ENHRY and SYGVKD. The CDR3 consists of 14 residues. CDR3 sequence (DNA): TGTGCCATCAAGGGGGAGCTCGATGGATACGAGCAGTACTTC. This gives the protein CAIKGELDGYEQYF.

The chain is built from TRBV10-3 and TRBJ2-1; 13 positions agree with TRBD2. The CDR3 totals 15 residues. Per the germline V gene, CDR1 is ENHRY and CDR2 is SYGVKD. Trimming at V came to 5 bases and at J to 5 bases, leaving 3 bases not matched to a gene. In nucleotides, the CDR3 is TGTGCCATCAGTCCTGGACTAGCGGGAGACAATGAGCAGTTCTTC. It translates to CAISPGLAGDNEQFF.

The rearrangement joins TRBV5-4 to TRBJ1-1; 9 bases align to TRBD1. Per germline, CDR1 SGHNT and CDR2 YYREEE (reference sequence). V shed 3 bases and J 0 bases; nucleotides not matched to a gene: 3. The CDR3 has 15 amino acids. CDR3 in amino acids: CASSSGQGMNTEAFF. In nucleotides, the CDR3 is TGTGCCAGCAGCTCGGGACAGGGAATGAACACTGAAGCTTTCTTT.

V usage is TRBV6-4 and J usage is TRBJ1-1, with a possible D match to TRBD1 (5 bases). CDR1 and CDR2 from the germline V gene are MRHNA and SNTAGT. This CDR3 contains 15 residues. Deletions cut 0 bases from V and 1 base from J, with 9 bases between. CDR3 in DNA: TGTGCCAGCAGTGACTCATCCACAGGGAACACTGAAGCTTTCTTT. The encoded protein is CASSDSSTGNTEAFF.

The chain has TRBV6-5 and TRBJ1-3; D perhaps matches TRBD1 (6 bases). The CDR3 consists of 15 residues. V was cut by 5 bases and J by 0 bases, with 11 bases left in between. Germline CDR1 MNHEY, CDR2 SVGAGI. The chain's CDR3 is CASSADRFSGNTIYF. CDR3 bases: TGTGCCAGCAGTGCCGACAGGTTCTCTGGAAACACCATATATTTT.

This clone was counted a few times. The CDR3 reads CAWSPARHSPLHF. In DNA, the CDR3 is TGTGCCTGGAGTCCGGCCCGACATTCACCCCTCCACTTT. The chain uses TRBV30 and TRBJ1-6; no reliable D call. The length of the CDR3 is 13 residues. The germline gives CDR1 GTSNPN, CDR2 SVGIG (reference sequence). V gave up 2 bases and J gave up 8 bases, with 10 bases separating them.

This rearrangement joins TRBV29-1 to TRBJ2-5, with a weak D call TRBD2 (6 bases). This CDR3 contains 14 residues. V lost 3 bases, J lost 0 bases, and 11 bases lay in between. Looked up from germline, CDR1 is SQVTM and CDR2 is ANQGSEA. The CDR3 DNA is TGCAGCGTTGATGGGACTCCTTACCAAGAGACCCAGTACTTC. Translating it yields CSVDGTPYQETQYF.

The chain employs TRBV19 and TRBJ2-2; TRBD2 aligns across 7 bases. This CDR3 spans 15 amino acids. Germline V CDR1 and CDR2: LNHDA, SQIVND (reference sequence). Germline trimming cut 5 bases from V and 6 bases from J; bases unmatched to any gene: 9. Here the CDR3 DNA reads TGTGCCAGTAGTCACCAGCGGGAATCGTCCGGGGAGCTGTTTTTT. Translating it yields CASSHQRESSGELFF.

This clone was detected once. V and J are TRBV5-4 and TRBJ2-1; 15 nucleotides match TRBD2. The germline V gene has CDR1 SGHNT and CDR2 YYREEE (reference sequence). V dropped 4 bases and J dropped 6; count of bases not matched to a gene: 2. The CDR3 loop spans 15 amino acids. The CDR3 spells CASSGGLAGGNEQFF. The DNA for the CDR3 is TGTGCCAGCAGCGGGGGACTAGCGGGAGGCAATGAGCAGTTCTTC.